Below, 20 T cell receptor beta chains from the same sample are listed, as sequenced in a study of cytotoxic CD8 clonotypes in ibrutinib-treated CLL. Clones were sequenced by immunoSEQ multiplex PCR, and TCRdb holds only the in-frame ones, with some missing. The repertoire holds about 68,000 clones, with approximately 80% as singletons. The specimen comprised PBMCs, sampled at disease progression, from a patient treated with ibrutinib. The receptors derive from a human donor with chronic lymphocytic leukemia.

The chain carries TRBV5-4 and TRBJ2-1, with D unclear. Germline CDR1 reads SGHNT; CDR2 reads YYREEE (reference sequence). This CDR3 contains 13 residues. Trimming left V 2 bases short and J 2 bases short, with 5 bases between. The CDR3 region is CASSFMTYNEQFF. The CDR3, as DNA: TGTGCCAGCAGCTTCATGACCTACAATGAGCAGTTCTTC.

V usage is TRBV7-2 and J usage is TRBJ2-7, with a possible D match to TRBD1 (5 bases). CDR3 length equals 16 residues. V lost 5 bases to trimming and J lost 6 bases, with 23 bases between them. The germline CDR1 and CDR2 sequences are SGHTA and FQGNSA. This CDR3 is CASSHGIDDSASEQYF. The DNA for the CDR3 is TGTGCCAGCAGCCATGGTATTGATGACAGCGCGAGCGAGCAGTACTTC. The whole variable domain, filled in from reference TRBV7-2 and TRBJ2-7, reads GAGVSQSPSNKVTEKGKDVELRCDPISGHTALYWYRQSLGQGLEFLIYFQGNSAPDKSGLPSDRFSAERTGGSVSTLTIQRTQQEDSAVYLCASSHGIDDSASEQYFGPGTRLTVT.

The V and J genes are TRBV11-3 and TRBJ2-2; D possibly corresponds to TRBD2 (6 bases). Trimming left V 4 bases short and J 6 bases short, with 6 bases between. The germline CDR1 and CDR2 sequences are SGHNT and YENEEA. The CDR3 spans 12 residues. CDR3 loop: CASSWGAGELFF. CDR3 sequence (DNA): TGTGCCAGCAGCTGGGGGGCCGGGGAGCTGTTTTTT.

The DNA of the CDR3 is TGTGCCAGCAGTTTATTGGGGCCGGGCACTGAAGCTTTCTTT. Residues: CASSLLGPGTEAFF. The rearrangement uses TRBV27 and TRBJ1-1; tentatively, D is TRBD1 (5 bases). Germline CDR1 is MNHEY and CDR2 is SMNVEV (reference sequence). The CDR3 spans 14 residues. The V gene lost 1 base and the J gene lost 4 bases, with 10 bases spanning the gap.

The chain joins TRBV19 to TRBJ1-1, with D unresolved. This CDR3 comprises 13 residues. Germline loops: CDR1 LNHDA, CDR2 SQIVND (reference sequence). V was pared by 3 bases and J by 0 bases, with 5 bases between. The CDR3 DNA reads TGTGCCAGTAGTATTACGGTGAACACTGAAGCTTTCTTT. Its protein product is CASSITVNTEAFF.

The table lists this clone with a few counts. The chain recombines TRBV6-1 with TRBJ1-5, with a weak D call TRBD1 (5 bases). This CDR3 has 14 residues. The V end lost 1 base, the J end lost 5 bases, and 9 bases lay between the germline ends. Germline V gives CDR1 MNHNS, CDR2 SASEGT. The CDR3 coding sequence is TGTGCCAGCAGTGAAGGGGCAGGGCATCAGCCCCAGCATTTT. Translating gives CASSEGAGHQPQHF.

The chain couples TRBV29-1 to TRBJ1-1, with no clear D. Looked up from germline, CDR1 is SQVTM and CDR2 is ANQGSEA. Trimming shortened V by 5 bases and J by 3 bases, and 13 bases separated the two germline ends. This CDR3 comprises 13 residues. In DNA, the CDR3 is TGCAGCGTTAGCACACAATTGGACACTGAAGCTTTCTTT. Its protein is CSVSTQLDTEAFF.

The V gene is TRBV14, the J gene TRBJ2-7, with 7 bases identical to TRBD1. The V and J ends lost 3 bases and 5 bases, in that order; junction bases with no gene match: 7. Germline CDR1 SGHDN, CDR2 FVKESK. The CDR3 loop spans 14 amino acids. The CDR3 region has the DNA TGTGCCAGCAGCCACACAGGGGAGCCCCACGAGCAGTACTTC. This codes for CASSHTGEPHEQYF.

Here the CDR3 reads CASSLSGGNYNEQFF. The CDR3 bases are TGCGCCAGCAGCTTAAGCGGGGGGAACTACAATGAGCAGTTCTTC. The gene calls are TRBV5-1 and TRBJ2-1, with 9 bases aligning to TRBD2. The length of the CDR3 is 15 residues. Germline V gene data show CDR1 as SGHRS and CDR2 as YFSETQ. Losses at the gene ends were 2 bases for V and 3 bases for J; bases not matched to a gene: 3.

This sequence joins TRBV7-6 and TRBJ1-4; D possibly corresponds to TRBD1 (6 bases). This CDR3 is 14 amino acids long. The V and J ends lost 2 bases and 7 bases respectively, with 11 bases between them. Germline V gene sequence: CDR1 SGHVS, CDR2 FNYEAQ. The DNA of the CDR3 is TGTGCCAGCAGCTTATCAGGGGAGGGTGAAAAACTGTTTTTT. Protein sequence: CASSLSGEGEKLFF.

The chain joins TRBV7-3 to TRBJ2-5; 7 nucleotides align to TRBD2. Trimming cost V 4 bases and J 5 bases; bases outside gene matches: 4. Germline assignment: CDR1 SGHTA and CDR2 FQGTGA. The CDR3 is made up of 13 amino acids. The CDR3 region is CASSWTSMETQYF. The CDR3 bases are TGTGCCAGCAGCTGGACTAGTATGGAGACCCAGTACTTC. The complete variable domain, with remaining parts taken from reference TRBV7-3 and TRBJ2-5, reads GAGVSQTPSNKVTEKGKYVELRCDPISGHTALYWYRQSLGQGPEFLIYFQGTGAADDSGLPNDRFFAVRPEGSVSTLKIQRTERGDSAVYLCASSWTSMETQYFGPGTRLLVL.

V usage is TRBV2 and J usage is TRBJ1-2; TRBD1 matches at 12 bases. Germline V lookup: CDR1 SNHLY, CDR2 FYNNEI. This CDR3 is built from 15 residues. V trimming: 6 bases; J trimming: 6 bases; junction bases outside the gene matches: 8. CDR3 in amino acids: CASRGDRGRLDGYTF. The DNA of the CDR3 is TGTGCCAGCAGGGGGGACAGGGGGCGCTTGGATGGCTACACCTTC.

This clone is a singleton in its sample. The rearrangement links TRBV6-5 to TRBJ2-3; 7 bases align to TRBD2. Germline CDR1 MNHEY, CDR2 SVGAGI. This CDR3 is 13 amino acids long. For the CDR3, the DNA is TGTGTCGTCGGCGGGAGTGCGACAGATACGCAGTATTTT. Its translation: CVVGGSATDTQYF.

The V and J genes are TRBV5-1 and TRBJ1-2; D unresolved. There are 15 residues in the CDR3. CDR1 is SGHRS and CDR2 is YFSETQ in the germline V gene. Trimming took 4 bases from V and 5 from J, leaving 18 bases between them. The CDR3 reads CASSPGLGSGYGYTF. In DNA form, the CDR3 reads TGCGCCAGCAGCCCTGGTTTGGGAAGTGGGTATGGCTACACCTTC.

The chain employs TRBV5-1 and TRBJ2-2; D not certain. Trimming pared 0 bases from V and 3 bases from J, leaving 9 bases between. CDR1 and CDR2 from the germline V gene are SGHRS and YFSETQ. This CDR3 comprises 15 residues. CDR3 residues: CASSLETRYTGELFF. As DNA, the CDR3 is TGCGCCAGCAGCTTGGAAACGAGGTACACCGGGGAGCTGTTTTTT.

In this sample, this clone turned up once. This rearrangement joins TRBV27 to TRBJ1-1; possibly TRBD1 for D (5 bases). The CDR3 is made up of 15 amino acids. Germline V gene data show CDR1 as MNHEY and CDR2 as SMNVEV (reference sequence). The V and J ends lost 5 bases and 0 bases respectively, with 13 bases between them. The CDR3 spells CASSLGPTMNTEAFF. CDR3 DNA: TGTGCCAGCAGTCTGGGGCCAACGATGAACACTGAAGCTTTCTTT.

The V gene is TRBV7-9, the J gene TRBJ1-2; D gene ambiguous. V was shortened by 0 bases and J by 4 bases, with 6 bases between the two germline ends. This CDR3 is built from 13 residues. Germline CDR1 is SEHNR and CDR2 is FQNEAQ (reference sequence). The CDR3 is CASSLAQSYGYTF. In DNA form, the CDR3 reads TGTGCCAGCAGCTTAGCTCAGAGCTATGGCTACACCTTC.

The chain carries TRBV23-1 and TRBJ1-6; D is unresolved. TRBV23-1 is an ORF for which the function is uncertain. The CDR3 sequence is 12 residues long. Between the trimmed V and J ends, which lost 2 bases and 14 bases, there was a span of 10 bases. CDR3 amino acids: CASSQGGRTLHF. In DNA, the CDR3 is TGCGCCAGCAGTCAAGGAGGAAGAACCCTCCACTTT.

This clone was recorded once. The chain is built from TRBV5-1 and TRBJ1-4; perhaps TRBD1 as D (6 bases). This CDR3 is 15 amino acids long. Trimming stripped 4 bases from V and 7 bases from J, with 17 bases between. CDR1 and CDR2 (germline): SGHRS, YFSETQ. In DNA, the CDR3 is TGCGCCAGCAGCCCCGTCGGGGGCGCGACTGAAAAACTGTTTTTT. Protein: CASSPVGGATEKLFF. Filled out from reference TRBV5-1 and TRBJ1-4, the complete variable domain reads KAGVTQTPRYLIKTRGQQVTLSCSPISGHRSVSWYQQTPGQGLQFLFEYFSETQRNKGNFPGRFSGRQFSNSRSEMNVSTLELGDSALYLCASSPVGGATEKLFFGSGTQLSVL.

DNA of the CDR3: TGTGCCAGCTCACCACAACAGTCCTACGAGCAGTACTTC. Translation gives CASSPQQSYEQYF. V is TRBV18 and J is TRBJ2-7; D gene ambiguous. Trimming shortened V by 1 base and J by 1 base, and 5 bases separated the two germline ends. The CDR3 length is 13 residues. The V gene's germline CDR1 is KGHSH and CDR2 LQKENI. Full variable domain (remainder filled in from reference TRBV18 and TRBJ2-7): NAGVMQNPRHLVRRRGQEARLRCSPMKGHSHVYWYRQLPEEGLKFMVYLQKENIIDESGMPKERFSAEFPKEGPSILRIQQVVRGDSAAYFCASSPQQSYEQYFGPGTRLTVT.